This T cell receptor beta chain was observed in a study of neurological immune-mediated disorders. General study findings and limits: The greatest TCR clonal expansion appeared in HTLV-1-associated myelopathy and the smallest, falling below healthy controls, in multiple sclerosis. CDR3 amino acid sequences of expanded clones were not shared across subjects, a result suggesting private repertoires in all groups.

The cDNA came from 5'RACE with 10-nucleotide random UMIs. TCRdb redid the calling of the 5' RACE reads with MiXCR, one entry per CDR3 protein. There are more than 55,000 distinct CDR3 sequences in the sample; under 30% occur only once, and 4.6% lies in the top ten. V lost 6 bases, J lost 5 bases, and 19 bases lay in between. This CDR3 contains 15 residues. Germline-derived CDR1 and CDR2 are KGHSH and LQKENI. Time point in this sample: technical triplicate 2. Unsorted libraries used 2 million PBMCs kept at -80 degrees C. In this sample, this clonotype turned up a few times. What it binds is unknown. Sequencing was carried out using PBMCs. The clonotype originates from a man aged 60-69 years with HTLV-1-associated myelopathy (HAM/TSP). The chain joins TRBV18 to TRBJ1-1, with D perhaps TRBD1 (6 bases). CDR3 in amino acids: CASSPNTPGETEAFF. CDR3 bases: TGTGCCAGCTCGCCCAACACTCCAGGGGAGACTGAAGCTTTCTTT.